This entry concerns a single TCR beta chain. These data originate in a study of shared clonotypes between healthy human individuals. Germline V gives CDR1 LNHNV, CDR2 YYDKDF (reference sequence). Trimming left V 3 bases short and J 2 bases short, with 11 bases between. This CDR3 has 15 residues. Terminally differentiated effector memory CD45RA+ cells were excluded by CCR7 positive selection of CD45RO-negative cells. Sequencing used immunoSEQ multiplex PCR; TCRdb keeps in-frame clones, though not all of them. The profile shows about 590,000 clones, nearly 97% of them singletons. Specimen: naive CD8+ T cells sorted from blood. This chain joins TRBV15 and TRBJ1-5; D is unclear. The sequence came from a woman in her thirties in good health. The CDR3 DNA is TGTGCCACCAGCAGCAGGTCTGCGGGCAATCAGCCCCAGCATTTT. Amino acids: CATSSRSAGNQPQHF.